The entry below gives a single TCR beta chain sequence along with its context. Its antigen is unknown. The record originates from a study of cytomegalovirus exposure and HLA in healthy donors. Study-level results: Rates of TCR association differed by HLA locus in a later analysis, with DRB1 highest and HLA-C lowest.

The study ran its PCR with 60 Vbeta and 13 Jbeta primers. The protocol was immunoSEQ multiplex PCR, while the TCRdb copy is restricted to in-frame clones and leaves out a portion. The repertoire consists of approximately 170,000 clones, with 70% to 75% occurring once and the leading ten covering 4.5% to 5%. The sequenced sample was PBMCs. This receptor was obtained from a man aged 18-30 years in good health and CMV-seropositive.

The CDR3 DNA is TGCGCCAGCAGGCCGGACACTGGGGATGGCTACACCTTC. It is translated as CASRPDTGDGYTF. The J gene is TRBJ1-2, the V gene TRBV5-1, with TRBD1 as a possible D gene (5 bases). The CDR3 has 13 residues. CDR1 SGHRS and CDR2 YFSETQ come from the germline V gene. V was pared by 5 bases and J by 6 bases, with 14 bases between.